This TCR beta chain comes out of a study of blood T cells in healthy people across ages. Study-level background: With template switching, about one barcoded beta molecule was captured per two T cells.

Between the trimmed V and J ends, which lost 5 bases and 11 bases, there was a span of 19 bases. The CDR3 is 13 residues long. The germline V gene has CDR1 SGHKS and CDR2 YYEKEE (reference sequence). Through a sample-barcoded 5' primer and a J-beta primer mix, a second PCR was run for roughly 6 to 11 cycles. All samples yielded 2.5 million or more CDR3-containing paired-end reads. TCRdb re-derived calls from the 5' RACE reads in MiXCR, one entry per CDR3 protein. Of about 1.7 million distinct CDR3 sequences in the sample, under 30% are singletons; the top ten hold 7% to 9%. The sample consisted of blood. The genes are TRBV5-5 and TRBJ2-5; no firm D call. The receptor comes from a woman in her 30s in good health. The CDR3 DNA follows: TGTGCCAGCAGGCCCTATCGATACAATGAGCAGTACTTC. It is translated as CASRPYRYNEQYF.